These T cell receptor beta chains were read from a single sample in a study of Graves' ophthalmopathy and Graves' hyperthyroidism. Each CDR3 protein gets one entry after TCRdb re-called the multiplex PCR reads with MiXCR. The sample holds over a million distinct CDR3 sequences, approximately 35% seen once. Sequences were obtained from peripheral blood or thyroid tissue (not recorded which). All receptors come from an adult man with Graves' hyperthyroidism. The conserved cysteine and the conserved F or W are not part of the CDR3 here.

j_call | v_call | cdr3_aa
TRBJ2-7 | TRBV7-8 | ASSKDRGDYEQY
TRBJ2-7 | TRBV7-2 | ASTWTSGGPSYEQY
TRBJ2-7 | TRBV2 | ASSIRGNEQY
TRBJ1-5 | TRBV20-1 | SARVRVRGQEGIGQPQH
TRBJ2-7 | TRBV6-5 | ASITGSIEPY
TRBJ2-7 | TRBV20-1 | SARGGPADRSSYEQY
TRBJ1-2 | TRBV11-2 | ASSEDSPYGYT
TRBJ1-2 | TRBV7-2 | ASSVRDTYYGYT
TRBJ2-7 | TRBV6-5 | ASSLRDRGRGEQY
TRBJ2-7 | TRBV12-3/TRBV12-4 | ASSLPNSGGNPYEQY
TRBJ2-7 | TRBV5-8 | ASSSKTGSSSGEQY
TRBJ1-5 | TRBV27 | AGSLSDGNQPQH
TRBJ2-7 | TRBV4-3 | ASSQYLLAVNYEQY
TRBJ1-2 | TRBV29-1 | SVEDRSNYGYT
TRBJ2-7 | TRBV10-2 | ASRTGIGDYEQY
TRBJ1-2 | TRBV10-3 | AISEIKRPHYGYT
TRBJ2-7 | TRBV27 | ASSYLTVRRQGAKHEQY
TRBJ2-7 | TRBV24-1 | ATSGGDEQY
TRBJ1-4 | TRBV5-1 | ASSLGSGPNEKLF
TRBJ1-4 | TRBV11-2 | ASSFLGQGVHEKLF
TRBJ2-5 | TRBV25-1 | ASSEPSRTQETQY
TRBJ2-7 | TRBV9 | ASSQGPDSSYEQY
TRBJ2-5 | TRBV20-1 | SASLTGSFQETQY
TRBJ1-1 | TRBV10-3 | AISQTGKGNTEAF
TRBJ1-4 | TRBV10-3 | AISEKLF
TRBJ2-7 | TRBV29-1 | SVEGVAGVLVEQY
TRBJ1-1 | TRBV12-3/TRBV12-4 | ASRKAGLEAF
TRBJ1-2 | TRBV20-1 | SASDHYGYT
TRBJ1-1 | TRBV12-3/TRBV12-4 | ASSQTGVGPGEAF
TRBJ1-6 | TRBV7-9 | ASNFKSTGGRSYNSPLH